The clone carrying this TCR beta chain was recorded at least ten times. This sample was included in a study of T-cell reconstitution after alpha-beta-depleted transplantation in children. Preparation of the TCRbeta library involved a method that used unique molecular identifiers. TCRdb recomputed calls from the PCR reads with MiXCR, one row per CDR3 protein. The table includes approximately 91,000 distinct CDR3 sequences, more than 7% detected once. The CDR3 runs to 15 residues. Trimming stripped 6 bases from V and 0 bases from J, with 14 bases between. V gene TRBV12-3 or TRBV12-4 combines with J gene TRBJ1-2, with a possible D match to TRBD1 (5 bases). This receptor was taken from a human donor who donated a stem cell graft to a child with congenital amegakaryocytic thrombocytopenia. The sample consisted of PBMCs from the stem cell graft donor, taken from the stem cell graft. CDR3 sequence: CASSPGTRSNYGYTF. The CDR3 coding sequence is TGTGCCAGCAGCCCCGGGACGCGCTCTAACTATGGCTACACCTTC.